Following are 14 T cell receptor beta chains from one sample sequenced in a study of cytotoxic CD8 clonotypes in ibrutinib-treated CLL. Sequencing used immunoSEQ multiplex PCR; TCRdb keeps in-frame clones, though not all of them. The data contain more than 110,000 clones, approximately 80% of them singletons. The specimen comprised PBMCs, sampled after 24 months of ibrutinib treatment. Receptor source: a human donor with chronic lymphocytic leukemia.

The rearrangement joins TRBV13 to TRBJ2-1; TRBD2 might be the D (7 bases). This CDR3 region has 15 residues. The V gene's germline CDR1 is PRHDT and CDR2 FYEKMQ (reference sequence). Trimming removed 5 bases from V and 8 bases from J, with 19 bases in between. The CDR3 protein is CASSPSSGGRDEQFF. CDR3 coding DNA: TGTGCCAGCAGCCCGTCCTCGGGGGGCCGGGATGAGCAGTTCTTC.

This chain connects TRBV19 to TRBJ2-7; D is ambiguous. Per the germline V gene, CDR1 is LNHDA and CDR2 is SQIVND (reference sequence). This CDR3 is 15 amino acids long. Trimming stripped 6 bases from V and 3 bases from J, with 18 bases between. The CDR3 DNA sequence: TGTGCCAGTAGCCCGACCGGGCAGGCCAACTACGAGCAGTACTTC. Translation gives CASSPTGQANYEQYF.

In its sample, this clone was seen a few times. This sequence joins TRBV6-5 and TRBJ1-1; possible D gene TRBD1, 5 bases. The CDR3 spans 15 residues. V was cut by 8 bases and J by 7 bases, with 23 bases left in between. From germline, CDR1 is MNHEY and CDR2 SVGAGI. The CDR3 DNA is TGTGCCAGCCGACCTTCCCCCGGGACGGCGGGTGAAGCTTTCTTT. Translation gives CASRPSPGTAGEAFF.

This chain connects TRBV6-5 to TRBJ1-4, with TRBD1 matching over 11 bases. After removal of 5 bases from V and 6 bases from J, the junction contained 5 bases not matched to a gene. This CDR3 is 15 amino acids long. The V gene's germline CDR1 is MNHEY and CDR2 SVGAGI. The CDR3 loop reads CASSRRDRGDEKLFF. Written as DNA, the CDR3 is TGTGCCAGCAGTCGGCGGGACAGGGGGGATGAAAAACTGTTTTTT.

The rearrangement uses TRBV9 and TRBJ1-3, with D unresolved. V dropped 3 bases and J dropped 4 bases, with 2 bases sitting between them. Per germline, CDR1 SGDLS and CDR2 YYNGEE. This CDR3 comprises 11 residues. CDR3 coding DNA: TGTGCCAGCAGCGAAGGAAACACCATATATTTT. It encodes CASSEGNTIYF.

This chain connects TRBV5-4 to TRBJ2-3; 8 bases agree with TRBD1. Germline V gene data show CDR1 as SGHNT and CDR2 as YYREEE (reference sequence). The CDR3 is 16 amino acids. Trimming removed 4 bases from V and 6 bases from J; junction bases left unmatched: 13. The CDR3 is CASSPRTGQVGDTQYF. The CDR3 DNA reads TGTGCCAGCAGCCCAAGGACAGGGCAGGTGGGGGATACGCAGTATTTT.

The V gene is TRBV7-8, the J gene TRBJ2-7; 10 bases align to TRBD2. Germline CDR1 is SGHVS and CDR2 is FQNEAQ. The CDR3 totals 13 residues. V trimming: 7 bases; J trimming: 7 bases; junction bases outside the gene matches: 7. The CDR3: CASTSGRGSEQYF. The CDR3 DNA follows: TGTGCCAGCACGAGCGGGAGGGGTTCGGAGCAGTACTTC. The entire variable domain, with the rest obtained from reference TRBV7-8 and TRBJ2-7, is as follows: GAGVSQSPRYKVAKRGQDVALRCDPISGHVSLFWYQQALGQGPEFLTYFQNEAQLDKSGLPSDRFFAERPEGSVSTLKIQRTQQEDSAVYLCASTSGRGSEQYFGPGTRLTVT.

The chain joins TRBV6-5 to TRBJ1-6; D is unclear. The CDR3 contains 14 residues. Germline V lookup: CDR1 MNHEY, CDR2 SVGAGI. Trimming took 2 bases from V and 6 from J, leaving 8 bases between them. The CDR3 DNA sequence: TGTGCCAGCAGTTACAGGTACGCTAATTCACCCCTCCACTTT. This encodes CASSYRYANSPLHF.

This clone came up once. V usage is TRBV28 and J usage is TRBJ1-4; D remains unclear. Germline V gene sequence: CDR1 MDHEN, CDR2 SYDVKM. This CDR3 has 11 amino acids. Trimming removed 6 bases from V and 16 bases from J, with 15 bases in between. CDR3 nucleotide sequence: TGTGCCAGCAGAGACGAGACATTGGAGTTTTTT. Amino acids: CASRDETLEFF.

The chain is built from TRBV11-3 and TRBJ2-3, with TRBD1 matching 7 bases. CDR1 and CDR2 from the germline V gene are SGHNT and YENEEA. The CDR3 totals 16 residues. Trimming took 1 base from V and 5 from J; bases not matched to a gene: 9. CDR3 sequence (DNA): TGTGCCAGCAGCTTAGGCGACAGGGCGGAGGAAGATACGCAGTATTTT. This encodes CASSLGDRAEEDTQYF.

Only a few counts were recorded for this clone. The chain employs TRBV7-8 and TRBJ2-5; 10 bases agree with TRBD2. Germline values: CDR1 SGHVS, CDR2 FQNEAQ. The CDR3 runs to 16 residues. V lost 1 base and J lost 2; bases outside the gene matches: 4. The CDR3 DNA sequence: TGTGCCAGCAGCTTAGGTGGACTAGCGGAACAAGAGACCCAGTACTTC. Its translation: CASSLGGLAEQETQYF.

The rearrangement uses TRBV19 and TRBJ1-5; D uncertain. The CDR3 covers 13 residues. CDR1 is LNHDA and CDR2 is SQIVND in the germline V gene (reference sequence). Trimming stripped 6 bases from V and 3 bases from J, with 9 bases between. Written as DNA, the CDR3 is TGTGCCAGTAGCCCGGGTTTCAATCAGCCCCAGCATTTT. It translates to CASSPGFNQPQHF.

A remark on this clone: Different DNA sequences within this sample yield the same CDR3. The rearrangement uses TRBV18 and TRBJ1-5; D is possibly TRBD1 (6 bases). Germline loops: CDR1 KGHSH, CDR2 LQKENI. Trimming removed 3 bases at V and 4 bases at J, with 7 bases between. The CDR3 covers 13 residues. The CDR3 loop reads CASSPQGNQPQHF. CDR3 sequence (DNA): TGTGCCAGCTCACCCCAGGGGAATCAGCCCCAGCATTTT.

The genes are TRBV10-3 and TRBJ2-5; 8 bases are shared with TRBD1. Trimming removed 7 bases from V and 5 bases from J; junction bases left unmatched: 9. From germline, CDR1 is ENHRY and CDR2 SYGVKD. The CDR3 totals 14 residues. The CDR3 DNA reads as TGTGCCATCAACAGACAGGGGACGGAGGAGACCCAGTACTTC. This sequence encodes CAINRQGTEETQYF.